The next 17 T cell receptor beta chains were all read from a single sample in a study of control samples from healthy donors and cancer patients. TCRdb keeps only in-frame clones here, not all; method: immunoSEQ multiplex PCR. This sample has approximately 94,000 clones; 70% to 85% occur once, and the top ten carry under 40%. The sample comprised PBMCs. The source is a man aged 70 or older with lung cancer.

The chain is built from TRBV10-2 and TRBJ1-4, with D tentatively TRBD1 (6 bases). Trimming pared 8 bases from V and 8 bases from J, leaving 18 bases between. This CDR3 has 14 residues. Per the germline V gene, CDR1 is WSHSY and CDR2 is SAAADI. The CDR3: CASSDPTRGEKLFF. Here the CDR3 DNA reads TGCGCCAGCTCCGATCCCACCAGGGGCGAAAAACTGTTTTTT.

This clone came up a few times. The CDR3 reads CASSYSDYGYTF. CDR3 DNA sequence: TGTGCCAGCAGTTACTCGGACTATGGCTACACCTTC. The chain joins TRBV6-6 to TRBJ1-2; D unclear. Trimming shortened V by 0 bases and J by 3 bases, and 2 bases separated the two germline ends. The CDR3 is 12 residues long. CDR1 and CDR2 from the germline V gene are MNHNY and SVGAGI (reference sequence).

The chain links TRBV28 to TRBJ2-1; 11 nucleotides agree with TRBD2. This CDR3 has 16 amino acids. Germline V gene sequence: CDR1 MDHEN, CDR2 SYDVKM. The V and J ends lost 6 bases and 5 bases, in that order; junction bases with no gene match: 9. CDR3 residues: CASSIQPGLADNEQFF. CDR3 nucleotides: TGTGCCAGCAGCATACAACCGGGACTAGCGGACAATGAGCAGTTCTTC.

This clone came up once. The rearrangement links TRBV5-1 to TRBJ2-2, with TRBD1 identical over 8 bases. The germline V gene has CDR1 SGHRS and CDR2 YFSETQ. CDR3 length equals 15 residues. V shed 7 bases, J shed 4 bases, and the junction held 9 bases outside the gene matches. The CDR3 sequence is CASRPRTGSTGELFF. CDR3 DNA sequence: TGCGCCAGCCGACCCCGGACAGGGAGCACCGGGGAGCTGTTTTTT.

J is TRBJ2-1 and V is TRBV3-1 (or the pseudogene TRBV3-2), with D tentatively TRBD1 (6 bases). Trimming removed 4 bases at V and 8 bases at J, with 18 bases between. The length of the CDR3 is 15 residues. The germline V gene has CDR1 LGHDT and CDR2 YNNKEL (reference sequence). CDR3 DNA: TGTGCCAGCAGCCGCCCCGGGACAAGGTACCATGAGCAGTTCTTC. Its protein product is CASSRPGTRYHEQFF.

This clone was recorded only once. The rearrangement uses TRBV12-3 or TRBV12-4 and TRBJ2-3, with D perhaps TRBD2 (5 bases). The CDR3 extends over 13 amino acids. Trimming removed 2 bases at V and 4 bases at J, with 7 bases between. The CDR3 loop is CASSLWRADTQYF. Written as DNA, the CDR3 is TGTGCCAGCAGTTTATGGCGGGCAGATACGCAGTATTTT.

The chain employs TRBV25-1 and TRBJ1-3, with a tentative D call TRBD1 (6 bases). CDR1 and CDR2 (germline): MGHDK, SYGVNS. The CDR3 totals 14 residues. V was cut by 9 bases and J by 4 bases, with 16 bases left in between. Here the CDR3 DNA reads TGTGCCAGTACCAGGGGATCGGGAGGAAACACCATATATTTT. Amino acid sequence: CASTRGSGGNTIYF. The variable domain in full, completed from reference TRBV25-1 and TRBJ1-3, reads EADIYQTPRYLVIGTGKKITLECSQTMGHDKMYWYQQDPGMELHLIHYSYGVNSTEKGDLSSESTVSRIRTEHFPLTLESARPSHTSQYLCASTRGSGGNTIYFGEGSWLTVV.

The CDR3 loop reads CASSGTANYGYTF. CDR3 bases: TGTGCCAGCAGTGGGACCGCTAACTATGGCTACACCTTC. The chain couples TRBV2 to TRBJ1-2, with D hard to call. This CDR3 is 13 amino acids long. In germline, CDR1 is SNHLY, CDR2 FYNNEI. V lost 4 bases, J lost 0 bases, and 6 bases lay in between.

This clone was counted ten times or more. Here the CDR3 DNA reads TGTGCCAGCAGTGAATATGGTAATTCACCCCTCCACTTT. It codes for CASSEYGNSPLHF. The chain recombines TRBV25-1 with TRBJ1-6; no firm D call. With 0 bases removed from V and 6 bases from J, the gap between germline ends came to 3 bases. This CDR3 is built from 13 residues. The V gene's germline CDR1 is MGHDK and CDR2 SYGVNS. Filled out from reference TRBV25-1 and TRBJ1-6, the complete variable domain reads EADIYQTPRYLVIGTGKKITLECSQTMGHDKMYWYQQDPGMELHLIHYSYGVNSTEKGDLSSESTVSRIRTEHFPLTLESARPSHTSQYLCASSEYGNSPLHFGNGTRLTVT.

The V and J genes are TRBV19 and TRBJ1-1; D is possibly TRBD1 (6 bases). The germline V and J ends were trimmed by 10 bases and 2 bases, with 20 bases remaining between them. The germline gives CDR1 LNHDA, CDR2 SQIVND (reference sequence). The CDR3 consists of 15 residues. In DNA, the CDR3 is TGTGCCACTAAACAGGGTGGGGTAACAAACACTGAAGCTTTCTTT. Residues: CATKQGGVTNTEAFF.

The chain links TRBV7-6 to TRBJ2-3; D may be TRBD2 (6 bases). The germline gives CDR1 SGHVS, CDR2 FNYEAQ. Deletions cut 1 base from V and 5 bases from J, with 13 bases between. The CDR3 is made up of 15 amino acids. Here the CDR3 reads CASSLDGGAGDTQYF. CDR3 sequence (DNA): TGTGCCAGCAGCTTAGACGGTGGAGCGGGAGATACGCAGTATTTT. Filled out from reference TRBV7-6 and TRBJ2-3, the complete variable domain reads GAGVSQSPRYKVTKRGQDVALRCDPISGHVSLYWYRQALGQGPEFLTYFNYEAQQDKSGLPNDRFSAERPEGSISTLTIQRTEQRDSAMYRCASSLDGGAGDTQYFGPGTRLTVL.

This clone showed up just once. The genes are TRBV5-6 and TRBJ1-1; no firm D call. The V and J ends lost 4 bases and 1 base respectively, with 11 bases between them. The CDR3 loop spans 14 amino acids. Germline V gives CDR1 SGHDT, CDR2 YYEEEE. In DNA, the CDR3 is TGTGCCAGCAGCACCATTAACACGAACACTGAAGCTTTCTTT. The encoded protein is CASSTINTNTEAFF. Full variable domain (rest looked up from reference TRBV5-6 and TRBJ1-1): DAGVTQSPTHLIKTRGQQVTLRCSPKSGHDTVSWYQQALGQGPQFIFQYYEEEERQRGNFPDRFSGHQFPNYSSELNVNALLLGDSALYLCASSTINTNTEAFFGQGTRLTVV.

This chain connects TRBV5-6 to TRBJ1-2; 10 bases are shared with TRBD1. Germline values: CDR1 SGHDT, CDR2 YYEEEE. Germline trimming cut 1 base from V and 2 bases from J; bases unmatched to any gene: 2. This CDR3 has 15 residues. CDR3 loop: CASSLWTGGNYGYTF. Here the CDR3 DNA reads TGTGCCAGCAGCTTGTGGACAGGGGGAAACTATGGCTACACCTTC.

Here the CDR3 reads CASTADRKNQPQHF. CDR3 DNA sequence: TGTGCCAGTACCGCGGACAGAAAGAATCAGCCCCAGCATTTT. The rearrangement links TRBV19 to TRBJ1-5; the D gene is possibly TRBD1 (6 bases). There are 14 residues in the CDR3. Looked up from germline, CDR1 is LNHDA and CDR2 is SQIVND (reference sequence). Trimming removed 7 bases at V and 4 bases at J, with 14 bases between. The full variable domain, its missing parts supplied by reference TRBV19 and TRBJ1-5, is DGGITQSPKYLFRKEGQNVTLSCEQNLNHDAMYWYRQDPGQGLRLIYYSQIVNDFQKGDIAEGYSVSREKKESFPLTVTSAQKNPTAFYLCASTADRKNQPQHFGDGTRLSIL.

V gene TRBV19 combines with J gene TRBJ1-5, with 9 nucleotides matching TRBD1. After removal of 6 bases from V and 3 bases from J, the junction contained 9 bases not matched to a gene. Per the germline V gene, CDR1 is LNHDA and CDR2 is SQIVND (reference sequence). The CDR3 has 16 residues. CDR3 residues: CASSHTQGANNQPQHF. The CDR3 nucleotides read TGTGCCAGTAGCCACACACAGGGGGCTAACAATCAGCCCCAGCATTTT.

This clone was detected a few times. The V and J genes are TRBV5-3 and TRBJ1-1; TRBD1 agrees at 7 bases. TRBV5-3 is sorted into the ORF group, with uncertain function. The CDR3 spans 15 residues. V shed 4 bases and J 1 base; nucleotides not matched to a gene: 7. CDR3 protein: CARSALTGKNTEAFF. DNA of the CDR3: TGTGCCAGAAGCGCCCTGACAGGGAAGAACACTGAAGCTTTCTTT.

This CDR3 is CASSQEATTRRTGELFF. The CDR3 DNA reads as TGTGCCAGCAGCCAAGAGGCAACTACAAGGAGAACCGGGGAGCTGTTTTTT. V and J are TRBV4-2 and TRBJ2-2; D unclear. V was trimmed by 0 bases and J by 5 bases, leaving 16 bases between them. Germline values: CDR1 LGHNA, CDR2 YNFKEQ. This CDR3 is built from 17 residues.